This T cell receptor beta chain was identified in a study of T cells in Graves' hyperthyroidism and ophthalmopathy. The wider study: Peripheral blood was acquired at first diagnosis, ahead of any therapy whatsoever.

Notes on the study in general: A model built on 13 V-J features separated ophthalmopathy from stable hyperthyroidism. Most expanded thyroid clonotypes above 0.001 also appeared in blood.

The study enrolled patients aged 18 to 65 with newly diagnosed hyperthyroidism of under 2 months' duration. This clonotype was seen repeatedly, ten times or more. As yet, its antigen is unknown. RNA transcripts were the template for amplifying TCR beta CDR3 regions. The primer set for the first-round RT-PCR of the TCR CDR3 was HTBI. TCRdb reprocessed the multiplex PCR reads via MiXCR and lists one record per CDR3 protein. The table records around 250,000 distinct CDR3 sequences, approximately 14% of them present only once. After removal of 4 bases from V and 5 bases from J, the junction contained 7 bases not matched to a gene. The germline CDR1 and CDR2 sequences are SQVTM and ANQGSEA. The CDR3 is 13 residues long.

The chain employs TRBV29-1 and TRBJ2-7; 8 nucleotides align to TRBD2. Sequenced: blood. This sequence was found in a woman in her 40s with Graves' hyperthyroidism that later progressed to Graves' ophthalmopathy. The DNA of the CDR3 is TGCAGCGTTGTATCGGGAGGGCCCCACGAGCAGTACTTC. Translated, it gives CSVVSGGPHEQYF.